Listed below are T cell receptor beta chains from one sample, sequenced in a study of cytomegalovirus exposure and HLA in healthy donors. Some clones are missing from TCRdb's copy, which holds only in-frame ones; the method was immunoSEQ multiplex PCR. The profile covers more than 65,000 clones, with 75% to 80% appearing a single time and approximately 6% taken by the ten largest. Sequenced sample: PBMCs. These receptors came from a female donor in good health and CMV-seronegative. Both conserved end residues are part of each CDR3. A D gene is named only where the DNA matches it firmly. Size values are once, few and many counts, or a class for expanded clones, and some rows have none.

CASSRPGQRNTEAFF	TGTGCCAGCTCACGACCGGGACAGAGAAACACTGAAGCTTTCTTT	TRBV18	-	TRBJ1-1	TRBD1
CASMSGGRDTIYF	TGTGCCAGCATGTCCGGGGGGCGGGACACCATATATTTT	TRBV28	few	TRBJ1-3	-
CASSAEEGTEAFF	TGCGCCAGCAGCGCGGAGGAGGGCACTGAAGCTTTCTTT	TRBV5-1	-	TRBJ1-1	-
CASRGDRGLNQPQHF	TGTGCCAGCAGGGGGGACAGGGGGCTCAATCAGCCCCAGCATTTT	TRBV2	-	TRBJ1-5	TRBD1
CASSTSRGTEAFF	TGCGCCAGCAGCACTTCTCGGGGCACTGAAGCTTTCTTT	TRBV5-1	-	TRBJ1-1	-
CASSRGTTYNEQFF	TGCGCCAGCAGTCGGGGGACTACCTACAATGAGCAGTTCTTC	TRBV10-2	medium-sized	TRBJ2-1	TRBD2
CASSLTGDSSQETQYF	TGCGCCAGCAGCCTCACCGGGGACAGTTCTCAAGAGACCCAGTACTTC	TRBV5-1	-	TRBJ2-5	TRBD1
CASSLGGGSANYGYTF	TGTGCCAGCAGCTTGGGGGGGGGCTCAGCTAACTATGGCTACACCTTC	TRBV5-6	-	TRBJ1-2	-
CASSLALTGGEGQETQYF	TGTGCTAGCAGCTTAGCATTGACTGGGGGGGAAGGGCAAGAGACCCAGTACTTC	TRBV7-7	-	TRBJ2-5	TRBD2
CASSDQQGGLTEAFF	TGTGCCAGCAGTGATCAACAGGGGGGACTAACTGAAGCTTTCTTT	TRBV2	-	TRBJ1-1	TRBD1
CASSPPGQGWETQYF	TGTGCCAGCAGCCCCCCGGGACAGGGTTGGGAGACCCAGTACTTC	TRBV7-6	-	TRBJ2-5	TRBD1
CAISEPGQGTGEQYF	TGTGCCATCAGTGAACCGGGACAGGGGACAGGCGAGCAGTACTTC	TRBV10-3	-	TRBJ2-7	TRBD1
CASSQGGRGSGETQYF	TGCGCCAGCAGCCAAGGAGGCAGGGGATCAGGGGAGACCCAGTACTTC	TRBV4-1	-	TRBJ2-5	-
CASRGAGETGHEQYF	TGTGCCAGCAGGGGGGCGGGGGAAACCGGGCACGAGCAGTACTTC	TRBV6-6	-	TRBJ2-7	-
CASSLREQIYEQYF	TGCGCCAGCAGCTTACGCGAACAGATCTACGAGCAGTACTTC	TRBV5-1	-	TRBJ2-7	-
CSVMTGWESNQPQHF	TGCAGCGTTATGACAGGGTGGGAAAGCAATCAGCCCCAGCATTTT	TRBV29-1	-	TRBJ1-5	TRBD1
CASSQAGGPTDTQYF	TGTGCCAGCAGCCAAGCGGGGGGGCCGACAGATACGCAGTATTTT	TRBV4-2	few	TRBJ2-3	TRBD2
CASSQDHGGSQETQYF	TGTGCCAGCAGCCAAGACCACGGGGGGTCACAAGAGACCCAGTACTTC	TRBV4-2	once	TRBJ2-5	TRBD2
CSAGQGDGYTF	TGCAGTGCCGGACAGGGGGATGGCTACACCTTC	TRBV20-1	-	TRBJ1-2	TRBD1
CASSLGGTKRNEQFF	TGTGCCAGCAGCTTAGGCGGGACTAAACGCAATGAGCAGTTCTTC	TRBV7-2	-	TRBJ2-1	TRBD2
CASRLPTGTNSPLHF	TGTGCCAGCAGGCTCCCGACAGGGACGAATTCACCCCTCCACTTT	TRBV28	-	TRBJ1-6	TRBD1
CASSRSETLNEQFF	TGTGCCAGCAGTAGGTCGGAGACCCTCAATGAGCAGTTCTTC	TRBV2	-	TRBJ2-1	-
CASSPWQGTNEKLFF	TGTGCCAGCAGTCCCTGGCAGGGCACTAATGAAAAACTGTTTTTT	TRBV27	-	TRBJ1-4	-
CASSPLSGGGYEQYF	TGTGCCAGCTCACCACTGTCGGGAGGGGGCTACGAGCAGTACTTC	TRBV18	-	TRBJ2-7	TRBD2
CASSLDRAGNTIYF	TGTGCCAGCAGCCTGGACAGGGCTGGAAACACCATATATTTT	TRBV28	-	TRBJ1-3	TRBD1
CASSQDPGGHTEAFF	TGTGCCAGCAGCCAAGACCCAGGGGGCCACACTGAAGCTTTCTTT	TRBV14	-	TRBJ1-1	TRBD1
CASSQDTGGEKLFF	TGTGCCAGCAGCCAAGATACCGGCGGTGAAAAACTGTTTTTT	TRBV4-2	few	TRBJ1-4	-
CASSPLGQGDGYTF	TGTGCCAGCTCACCCCTTGGACAGGGAGATGGCTACACCTTC	TRBV18	few	TRBJ1-2	TRBD1
CASSLTGTGGRETQYF	TGTGCCAGCAGCTTGACCGGGACAGGGGGCCGAGAGACCCAGTACTTC	TRBV7-9	-	TRBJ2-5	TRBD1
CSVRVTNTGELFF	TGCAGCGTTCGGGTTACGAACACCGGGGAGCTGTTTTTT	TRBV29-1	-	TRBJ2-2	-
CASSLDGAQPQHF	TGTGCCAGCAGCTTAGATGGGGCTCAGCCCCAGCATTTT	TRBV7-8	-	TRBJ1-5	-
CSVEQPGLAGGPTDTQYF	TGCAGCGTTGAACAGCCGGGACTAGCGGGGGGGCCCACAGATACGCAGTATTTT	TRBV29-1	-	TRBJ2-3	TRBD2
CASSFAGSETQYF	TGTGCCAGCAGTTTTGCGGGGAGCGAGACCCAGTACTTC	TRBV27	-	TRBJ2-5	-